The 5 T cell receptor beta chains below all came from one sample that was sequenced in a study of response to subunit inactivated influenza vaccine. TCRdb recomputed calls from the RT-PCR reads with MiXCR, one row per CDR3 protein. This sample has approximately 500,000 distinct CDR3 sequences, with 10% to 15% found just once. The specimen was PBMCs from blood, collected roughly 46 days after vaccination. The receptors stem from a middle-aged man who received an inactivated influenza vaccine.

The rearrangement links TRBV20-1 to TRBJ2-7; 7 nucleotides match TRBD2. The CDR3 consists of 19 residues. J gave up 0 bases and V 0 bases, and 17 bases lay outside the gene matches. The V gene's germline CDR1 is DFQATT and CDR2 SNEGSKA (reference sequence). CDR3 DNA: TGCAGTGCTAGAGAGGTTGGGGTAGACAAGCGGGGCCTCTCCTACGAGCAGTACTTC. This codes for CSAREVGVDKRGLSYEQYF.

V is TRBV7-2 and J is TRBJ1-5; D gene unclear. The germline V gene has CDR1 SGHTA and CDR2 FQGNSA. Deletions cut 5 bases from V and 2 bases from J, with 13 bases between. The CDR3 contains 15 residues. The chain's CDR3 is CASSPTVGRNQPQHF. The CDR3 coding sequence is TGTGCCAGCAGCCCCACGGTGGGCCGCAATCAGCCCCAGCATTTT.

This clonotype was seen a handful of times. Here the CDR3 reads CASSFQTGGLIYEQYF. For the CDR3, the DNA is TGTGCCAGCAGTTTCCAGACAGGGGGTCTGATCTACGAGCAGTACTTC. The chain has TRBV6-5 and TRBJ2-7, with 9 nucleotides matching TRBD1. Unmatched junction bases numbered 10, after V lost 4 bases and J lost 3 bases. Germline-derived CDR1 and CDR2 are MNHEY and SVGAGI. The CDR3 is made up of 16 amino acids.

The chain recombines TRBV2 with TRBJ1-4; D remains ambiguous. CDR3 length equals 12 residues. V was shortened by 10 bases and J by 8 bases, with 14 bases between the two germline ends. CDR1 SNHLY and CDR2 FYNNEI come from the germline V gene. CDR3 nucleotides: TGTGCCACCCGGGGAGGAGGAGAAAAACTGTTTTTT. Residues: CATRGGGEKLFF.

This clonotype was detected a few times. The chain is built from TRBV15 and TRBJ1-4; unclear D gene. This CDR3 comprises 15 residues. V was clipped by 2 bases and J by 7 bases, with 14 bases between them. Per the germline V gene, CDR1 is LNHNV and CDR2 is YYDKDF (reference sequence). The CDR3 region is CATSRPGEATEKLFF. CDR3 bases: TGTGCCACCAGCAGACCCGGGGAGGCTACTGAAAAACTGTTTTTT.